This T cell receptor (beta chain) was identified during a study of beta chain features in type 1 diabetes. Findings and caveats of the study: A cDNA-based sequencing approach could over-represent cells with high TCR expression. Across patients, naive, central memory and Treg TCRB repertoires exhibited apparently greater similarity than was observed across healthy donors.

As every portion of the isolated RNA was reverse transcribed, the sequencing read expressed TCRB transcripts. Assay used: immunoSEQ multiplex PCR; TCRdb lists only in-frame clones, some missing. The data hold around 280,000 clones, with approximately 8% observed a single time. As concerns this clone: What it binds is unknown.

This CDR3 has 15 amino acids. V was pared by 8 bases and J by 5 bases, with 18 bases between. Central memory, naive, regulatory and stem cell-like memory CD4+ cells were sorted by CD45RO/CCR7/CD25/CD127/CD95/CD27. The TCR was taken from a woman between 18 and 30 years old in good health. V usage is TRBV23-1 and J usage is TRBJ2-2; TRBD1 is a possible D gene (6 bases). TRBV23-1 is placed among ORFs of uncertain function. The specimen sequenced was central memory CD4+ T cells from blood. In DNA form, the CDR3 reads TGCGCCAGCTCTAGGACAGAGGGGAAAACCGGGGAGCTGTTTTTT. It encodes CASSRTEGKTGELFF.